Below are 18 T cell receptor beta chains sequenced from a single sample in a study of human T cells and chemical hapten exposure. Indicated time point: patch test 2, 6 weeks after DPC sensitization. Specified treatment: therapeutic diphenylcyclopropenone sensitization with weekly scalp DPC. TCRdb re-analysed the RACE reads in MiXCR, keeping a single row per CDR3 protein. This table holds tens of thousands of distinct CDR3 sequences, 10% found once. Sequencing was performed on whole blood, taken in connection with sensitization to the hapten diphenylcyclopropenone (DPC). These receptors all come from a woman between 45 and 60 years old with alopecia areata. Some clones in this sample may be carry-over from other donors' samples.

The J gene is TRBJ2-5, the V gene TRBV9, with D perhaps matching TRBD2 (6 bases). This CDR3 is 15 amino acids long. Looked up from germline, CDR1 is SGDLS and CDR2 is YYNGEE. Trimming stripped 0 bases from V and 5 bases from J, with 14 bases between. CDR3 loop: CASSVVTGVGETQYF. The CDR3, as DNA: TGTGCCAGCAGCGTAGTTACGGGAGTGGGTGAGACCCAGTACTTC.

At least ten counts were recorded for this clonotype. The J gene is TRBJ1-4, the V gene TRBV20-1; perhaps TRBD1 as D (5 bases). V was cut by 0 bases and J by 12 bases, with 14 bases left in between. Germline lookup yields CDR1 DFQATT and CDR2 SNEGSKA (reference sequence). CDR3 length: 13 residues. CDR3 in DNA: TGCAGTGCTAGAGATCCGGGGCGGGAGGAACTGTTTTTT. Its translation: CSARDPGREELFF.

This clonotype was recorded at least ten times. The chain is built from TRBV20-1 and TRBJ2-1; D uncertain. This CDR3 is 11 amino acids long. V dropped 4 bases and J dropped 9 bases, with 10 bases sitting between them. The germline gives CDR1 DFQATT, CDR2 SNEGSKA (reference sequence). The CDR3 protein is CSATTYSEQFF. CDR3 nucleotides: TGCAGTGCTACCACGTATTCTGAGCAGTTCTTC.

This clonotype was seen ten or more times. The chain is built from TRBV12-3 or TRBV12-4 and TRBJ2-1; 12 positions match TRBD2. With V trimmed by 1 base and J by 6 bases, 1 base remained unmatched. CDR3 length: 15 residues. CDR3 sequence (DNA): TGTGCCAGCAGTTTAGGACTAGCGGGAGCCAATGAGCAGTTCTTC. Its translation: CASSLGLAGANEQFF.

The chain employs TRBV20-1 and TRBJ2-3, with no clear D. Germline CDR1 is DFQATT and CDR2 is SNEGSKA (reference sequence). V gave up 0 bases and J gave up 4 bases, with 5 bases separating them. The CDR3 has 12 amino acids. Written as DNA, the CDR3 is TGCAGTGCTAGAGATGTGGCAGATACGCAGTATTTT. It codes for CSARDVADTQYF.

This clonotype was seen ten or more times. The rearrangement links TRBV29-1 to TRBJ2-7; 7 bases agree with TRBD2. This CDR3 is 14 amino acids long. Germline CDR1 is SQVTM and CDR2 is ANQGSEA. V shed 5 bases, J shed 3 bases, and the junction held 10 bases outside the gene matches. The CDR3 DNA reads as TGCAGCGTTCGGTATCTTTGGGGGGGCTACGAGCAGTACTTC. Translation: CSVRYLWGGYEQYF.

The chain couples TRBV9 to TRBJ1-2; D is uncertain. Germline V lookup: CDR1 SGDLS, CDR2 YYNGEE. This CDR3 spans 13 amino acids. V gave up 2 bases and J gave up 3 bases, with 8 bases separating them. Here the CDR3 DNA reads TGTGCCAGCAGCGTGGGCAGACACTATGGCTACACCTTC. Translated, it gives CASSVGRHYGYTF. Full variable domain (outside the CDR3, taken from reference TRBV9 and TRBJ1-2): DSGVTQTPKHLITATGQRVTLRCSPRSGDLSVYWYQQSLDQGLQFLIQYYNGEERAKGNILERFSAQQFPDLHSELNLSSLELGDSALYFCASSVGRHYGYTFGSGTRLTVV.

This clonotype was observed a few times. The V gene is TRBV29-1, the J gene TRBJ2-1; TRBD2 agrees at 9 bases. CDR1 and CDR2 from the germline V gene are SQVTM and ANQGSEA. V lost 7 bases, J lost 2 bases, and 12 bases stayed unmatched. There are 16 residues in the CDR3. CDR3 bases: TGCAGCGCAACACCCCCTCCTAGCGGGACCTACAATGAGCAGTTCTTC. It is translated as CSATPPPSGTYNEQFF.

In DNA, the CDR3 is TGCGCCAGCAACCTGGCCTCGTTTCAGGGTGAGCAGTTCTTC. Amino acids: CASNLASFQGEQFF. The chain couples TRBV5-1 to TRBJ2-1; perhaps TRBD1 as D (5 bases). CDR1 is SGHRS and CDR2 is YFSETQ in the germline V gene. CDR3 length equals 14 residues. Between the trimmed V and J ends, which lost 6 bases and 9 bases, there was a span of 19 bases.

Points on this clonotype: Germline is not matched at one junction end, which may reflect a read error. The chain uses TRBV3-1 and TRBJ2-2, with a weak D call TRBD2 (5 bases). The CDR3 loop spans 15 amino acids. Germline V lookup: CDR1 LGHDT, CDR2 YNNKEL (reference sequence). CDR3 coding DNA: TGTGCCAGCAGCCAAGAAGCCGGGTGGACCGGGGAGCTGTCTTTT. Translating it yields CASSQEAGWTGELSF.

This clonotype has a handful of counts. The chain carries TRBV9 and TRBJ1-5; perhaps TRBD1 as D (6 bases). Germline CDR1 reads SGDLS; CDR2 reads YYNGEE. The CDR3 extends over 14 amino acids. V dropped 3 bases and J dropped 5 bases, with 12 bases sitting between them. The CDR3 sequence: CASSAGQRDQPQHF. CDR3 bases: TGTGCCAGCAGCGCCGGACAGCGTGATCAGCCCCAGCATTTT.

This clonotype was counted ten times or more. The genes are TRBV3-1 and TRBJ2-1; maybe TRBD1 (6 bases). Trimming pared 0 bases from V and 6 bases from J, leaving 9 bases between. The CDR3 has 14 residues. Germline lookup yields CDR1 LGHDT and CDR2 YNNKEL (reference sequence). The CDR3 sequence: CASSQERGSNEQFF. DNA of the CDR3: TGTGCCAGCAGCCAAGAGAGGGGGAGCAATGAGCAGTTCTTC.

A few counts support this clonotype. The genes are TRBV12-3 or TRBV12-4 and TRBJ2-1; 7 bases are a match to TRBD1. V shed 1 base, J shed 8 bases, and the junction held 8 bases outside the gene matches. The CDR3 has 15 residues. In DNA, the CDR3 is TGTGCCAGCAGTTTAGGTACAGGGGTTTTCGATGAGCAGTTCTTC. Its protein is CASSLGTGVFDEQFF.

This clonotype was seen only a few times. In DNA, the CDR3 is TGCAGCGTTGCCGGTACCGGGACTAGCGGGAACAATGAGCAGTTCTTC. It yields the protein CSVAGTGTSGNNEQFF. J is TRBJ2-1 and V is TRBV29-1; the match to TRBD2 covers 13 bases. The CDR3 runs to 16 residues. Germline V CDR1 and CDR2: SQVTM, ANQGSEA. V dropped 4 bases and J dropped 5; count of bases not matched to a gene: 8.

This clonotype was observed many times. The rearrangement links TRBV11-2 to TRBJ1-1; possibly TRBD1 for D (5 bases). Germline-derived CDR1 and CDR2 are SGHAT and FQNNGV. This CDR3 is built from 19 residues. V was pared by 5 bases and J by 0 bases, with 25 bases between. This CDR3 reads CASSRGELQAQTMNTEAFF. In nucleotides, the CDR3 is TGTGCCAGCAGCCGGGGGGAATTACAGGCACAAACTATGAACACTGAAGCTTTCTTT.

This clonotype was observed a few times. The V and J genes are TRBV5-1 and TRBJ2-1, with a possible D match to TRBD1 (6 bases). CDR3 length: 14 residues. Germline-derived CDR1 and CDR2 are SGHRS and YFSETQ. Trimming left V 1 base short and J 6 bases short, with 11 bases between. CDR3 nucleotides: TGCGCCAGCAGCTTGTCCCAGGGGAGCAATGAGCAGTTCTTC. Translation gives CASSLSQGSNEQFF. The full variable domain, in which reference TRBV5-1 and TRBJ2-1 provide the parts outside the CDR3, is KAGVTQTPRYLIKTRGQQVTLSCSPISGHRSVSWYQQTPGQGLQFLFEYFSETQRNKGNFPGRFSGRQFSNSRSEMNVSTLELGDSALYLCASSLSQGSNEQFFGPGTRLTVL.

This clonotype was picked up a small number of times. The rearrangement uses TRBV27 and TRBJ1-6; D might be TRBD1 (5 bases). CDR3 length: 15 residues. Germline V gives CDR1 MNHEY, CDR2 SMNVEV (reference sequence). Trimming left V 6 bases short and J 7 bases short, with 16 bases between. This CDR3 is CASSPGDRENSPLHF. In nucleotides, the CDR3 is TGTGCCAGCAGCCCCGGTGACAGAGAAAATTCACCCCTCCACTTT.

The rearrangement uses TRBV6-5 and TRBJ2-7, with no clear D. V was clipped by 1 base and J by 2 bases, with 6 bases between them. The CDR3 has 13 amino acids. Germline values: CDR1 MNHEY, CDR2 SVGAGI. The CDR3 is CASSYYDTYEQYF. The CDR3 DNA is TGTGCCAGCAGTTACTACGATACCTACGAGCAGTACTTC.